This T cell receptor (beta chain) was captured in a study of neoadjuvant anti-PD-1 for oral cavity cancer. Six replicates per PBMC sample, mostly from roughly 470 ng of genomic DNA. The assay was immunoSEQ multiplex PCR, and TCRdb's table has in-frame clones only and misses some. The table includes roughly 9,600 clones, about three fifths detected once. The time point is: after neoadjuvant nivolumab, at surgical resection. Patients had newly diagnosed, untreated stage II-IVA oral cavity squamous cell carcinoma. The patients had HPV-negative, locally advanced oral cavity squamous cell carcinoma. Analysis of PBMCs was direct, with no culture step. Here the sequenced sample was PBMCs, taken after nivolumab (anti-PD-1) treatment. This sequence originates from a person between 40 and 79 years old with oral cavity squamous cell carcinoma.

The CDR3 is CASSLGGRYSPEAFF. CDR3 DNA sequence: TGTGCCAGCAGTTTGGGGGGACGGTATTCGCCTGAAGCTTTCTTT. The genes are TRBV27 and TRBJ1-1; perhaps TRBD1 as D (5 bases). The germline V gene encodes CDR1 MNHEY and CDR2 SMNVEV (reference sequence). The CDR3 totals 15 residues. Trimming shortened V by 3 bases and J by 6 bases, and 17 bases separated the two germline ends.